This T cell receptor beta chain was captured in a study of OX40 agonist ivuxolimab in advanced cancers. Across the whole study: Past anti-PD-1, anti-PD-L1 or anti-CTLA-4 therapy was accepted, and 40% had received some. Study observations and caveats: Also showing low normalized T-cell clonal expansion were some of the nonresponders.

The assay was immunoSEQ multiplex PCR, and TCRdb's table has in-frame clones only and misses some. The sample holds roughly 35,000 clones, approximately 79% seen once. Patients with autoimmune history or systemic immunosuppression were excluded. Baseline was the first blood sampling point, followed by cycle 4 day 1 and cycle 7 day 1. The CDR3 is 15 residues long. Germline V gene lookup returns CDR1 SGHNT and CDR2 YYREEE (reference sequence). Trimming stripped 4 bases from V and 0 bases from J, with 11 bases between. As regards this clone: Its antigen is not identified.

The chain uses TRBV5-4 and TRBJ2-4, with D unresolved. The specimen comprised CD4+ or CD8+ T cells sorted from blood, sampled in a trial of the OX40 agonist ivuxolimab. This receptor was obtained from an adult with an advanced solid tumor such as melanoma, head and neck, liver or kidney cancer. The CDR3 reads CASSEDRVAKNIQYF. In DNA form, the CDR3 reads TGTGCCAGCAGCGAAGACCGCGTAGCCAAAAACATTCAGTACTTC.